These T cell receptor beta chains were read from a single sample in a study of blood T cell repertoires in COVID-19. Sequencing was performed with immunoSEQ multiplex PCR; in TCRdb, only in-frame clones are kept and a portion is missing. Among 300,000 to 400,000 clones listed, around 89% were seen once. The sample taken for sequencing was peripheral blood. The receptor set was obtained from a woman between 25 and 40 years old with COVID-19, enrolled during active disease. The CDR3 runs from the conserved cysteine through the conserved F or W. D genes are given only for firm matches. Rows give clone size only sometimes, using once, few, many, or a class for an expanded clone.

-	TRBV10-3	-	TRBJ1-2	CAISESGVGAAGGYTF	TGTGCCATCAGTGAGTCCGGCGTTGGGGCCGCTGGTGGCTACACCTTC
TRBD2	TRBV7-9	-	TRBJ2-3	CASSSTGTSGGSDF	TGTGCCAGCAGCTCCACCGGGACTAGCGGGGGCTCGGATTTT
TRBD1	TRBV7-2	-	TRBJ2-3	CAGGTGARDTQYF	TGTGCCGGGGGGACAGGGGCAAGGGATACGCAGTATTTT
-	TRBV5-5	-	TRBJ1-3	CASSLVQGSSGNTIYF	TGTGCCAGCAGCTTGGTACAGGGCAGCTCTGGAAACACCATATATTTT
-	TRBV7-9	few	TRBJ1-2	CASSLGVEGDGYTF	TGTGCCAGCAGCTTAGGGGTAGAAGGGGATGGCTACACCTTC
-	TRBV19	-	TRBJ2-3	CATSLGGSSDTQYF	TGTGCCACGTCCCTTGGGGGGAGTTCAGATACGCAGTATTTT
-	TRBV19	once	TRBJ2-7	CASSDQGSLVYEQYF	TGTGCCAGTAGTGATCAGGGCTCCCTCGTCTACGAGCAGTACTTC
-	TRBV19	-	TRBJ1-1	CASSPQGSGTTEAFF	TGTGCCAGTAGTCCACAGGGATCGGGGACCACTGAAGCTTTCTTT
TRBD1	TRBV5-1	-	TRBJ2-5	CASSLVGTGGQETQYF	TGCGCCAGCAGCTTGGTTGGGACAGGGGGCCAAGAGACCCAGTACTTC
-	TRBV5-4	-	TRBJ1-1	CASSLGRAVNTEAFF	TGTGCCAGCAGCTTGGGGAGGGCAGTGAACACTGAAGCTTTCTTT
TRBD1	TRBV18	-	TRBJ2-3	CASSPLGQGGTDTQYF	TGTGCCAGCTCACCACTGGGACAGGGGGGCACAGATACGCAGTATTTT
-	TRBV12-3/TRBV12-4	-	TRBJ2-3	CASSTEITDTQYF	TGTGCCAGCAGCACAGAGATCACAGATACGCAGTATTTT
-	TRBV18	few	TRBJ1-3	CASSTDSRGNTIYF	TGTGCCAGCTCAACGGACAGTCGTGGAAACACCATATATTTT
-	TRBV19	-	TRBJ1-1	CASRLSGNTEAFF	TGTGCCAGTAGACTGTCAGGGAACACTGAAGCTTTCTTT
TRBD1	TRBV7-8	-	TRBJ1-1	CASTWGTGALNTEAFF	TGTGCCAGCACCTGGGGGACAGGGGCTCTGAACACTGAAGCTTTCTTT
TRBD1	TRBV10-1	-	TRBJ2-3	CASHGGTGAGTDTQYF	TGCGCCAGCCACGGAGGGACAGGGGCCGGGACAGATACGCAGTATTTT
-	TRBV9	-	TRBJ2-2	CASIGNTGELFF	TGTGCCAGCATCGGGAACACCGGGGAGCTGTTTTTT
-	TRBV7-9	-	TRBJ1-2	CASSYLETGNYGYTF	TGTGCCAGCAGCTATCTCGAGACAGGCAACTATGGCTACACCTTC
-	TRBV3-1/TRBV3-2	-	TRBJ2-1	CASSQASLVDEQFF	TGTGCCAGCAGCCAAGCCTCCCTAGTAGATGAGCAGTTCTTC
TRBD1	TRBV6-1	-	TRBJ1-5	CASSENLQGVQPQHF	TGTGCCAGCAGTGAAAACCTCCAGGGGGTTCAGCCCCAGCATTTT
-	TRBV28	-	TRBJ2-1	CASSLSTSEQFF	TGTGCCAGCAGTTTATCTACGAGTGAGCAGTTCTTC
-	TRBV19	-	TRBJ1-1	CASSITGNTEAFF	TGTGCCAGTAGTATAACAGGGAACACTGAAGCTTTCTTT
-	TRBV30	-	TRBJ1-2	CAWSEGVSYTF	TGTGCCTGGAGTGAAGGGGTGAGCTACACCTTC
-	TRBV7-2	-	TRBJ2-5	CASSFTGYQETQYF	TGTGCCAGCAGCTTTACAGGTTATCAAGAGACCCAGTACTTC
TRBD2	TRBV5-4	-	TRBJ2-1	CASSTPLSGGDEQFF	TGTGCCAGCAGCACCCCCCTGAGCGGGGGGGATGAGCAGTTCTTC
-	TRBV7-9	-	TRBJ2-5	CASSSDYQETQYF	TGTGCCAGCAGCTCGGACTACCAAGAGACCCAGTACTTC
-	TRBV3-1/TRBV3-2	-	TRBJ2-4	CASSQSVLSRGTVAKNIQYF	TGTGCCAGCAGCCAATCGGTCTTGTCTAGGGGGACCGTAGCCAAAAACATTCAGTACTTC
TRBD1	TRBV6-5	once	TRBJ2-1	CASSIRTGPYEQFF	TGTGCCAGCAGTATCCGGACAGGTCCTTATGAGCAGTTCTTC
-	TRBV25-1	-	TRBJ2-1	CASSRGRQQFF	TGTGCCAGCAGCCGAGGGCGGCAGCAGTTCTTC
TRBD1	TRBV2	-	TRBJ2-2	CATGTAPNTGELFF	TGTGCCACCGGGACAGCTCCGAACACCGGGGAGCTGTTTTTT
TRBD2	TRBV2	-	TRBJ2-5	CASSPRSGEGGETQYF	TGTGCCAGCAGTCCACGGAGCGGGGAGGGCGGAGAGACCCAGTACTTC
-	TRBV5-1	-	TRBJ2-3	CASKVEGALDTQYF	TGCGCCAGCAAGGTGGAGGGGGCTTTAGATACGCAGTATTTT